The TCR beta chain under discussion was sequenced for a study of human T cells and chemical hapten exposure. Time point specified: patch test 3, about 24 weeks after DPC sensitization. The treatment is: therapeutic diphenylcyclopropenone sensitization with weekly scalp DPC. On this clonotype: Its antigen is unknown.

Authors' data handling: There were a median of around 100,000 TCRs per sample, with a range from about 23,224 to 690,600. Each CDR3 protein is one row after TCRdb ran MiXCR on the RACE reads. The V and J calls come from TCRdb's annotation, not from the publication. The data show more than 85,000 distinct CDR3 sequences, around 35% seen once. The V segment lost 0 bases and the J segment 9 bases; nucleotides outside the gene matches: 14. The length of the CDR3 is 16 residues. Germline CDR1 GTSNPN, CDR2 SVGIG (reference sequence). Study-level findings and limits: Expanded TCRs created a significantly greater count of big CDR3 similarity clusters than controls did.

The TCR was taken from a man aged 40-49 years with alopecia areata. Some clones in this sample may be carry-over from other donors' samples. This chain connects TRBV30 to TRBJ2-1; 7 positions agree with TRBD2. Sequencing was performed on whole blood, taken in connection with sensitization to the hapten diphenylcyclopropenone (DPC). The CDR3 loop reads CAWSVNVLAEGGEQFF. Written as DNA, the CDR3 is TGTGCCTGGAGTGTAAATGTCCTAGCGGAGGGAGGTGAGCAGTTCTTC. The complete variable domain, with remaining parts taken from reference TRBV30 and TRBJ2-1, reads SQTIHQWPATLVQPVGSPLSLECTVEGTSNPNLYWYRQAAGRGLQLLFYSVGIGQISSEVPQNLSASRPQDRQFILSSKKLLLSDSGFYLCAWSVNVLAEGGEQFFGPGTRLTVL.